A single sample gave rise to the 5 T cell receptor beta chains below, sequenced in a study of T-cell reconstitution after alpha-beta-depleted transplantation in children. As it was prepared, the TCRbeta library received unique molecular identifiers. Each CDR3 protein gets one entry after TCRdb re-called the PCR reads with MiXCR. The sample yields around 600,000 distinct CDR3 sequences, roughly a tenth seen once. The material was PBMCs from the stem cell graft donor, obtained from the stem cell graft. All receptors derive from a human donor who donated a stem cell graft to a child with acute myeloid leukemia.

This clonotype was seen only a few times. The V gene is TRBV4-1, the J gene TRBJ2-1; D tentatively reads TRBD1 or TRBD2 (5 bases each). The V end lost 4 bases, the J end lost 6 bases, and 16 bases lay between the germline ends. There are 15 residues in the CDR3. Germline CDR1 reads MGHRA; CDR2 reads YSYEKL. CDR3 nucleotides: TGCGCCAGCAGCCCCCTCGGGGCCAAAGGCAATGAGCAGTTCTTC. Translated, it gives CASSPLGAKGNEQFF.

This chain uses TRBV4-3 with TRBJ2-1; TRBD2 matches at 8 bases. Trimming took 0 bases from V and 1 from J; bases not matched to a gene: 8. The CDR3 length is 18 residues. The germline V gene has CDR1 LGHNA and CDR2 YSLEER. CDR3 in amino acids: CASSQDVPREVSYNEQFF. CDR3 coding DNA: TGCGCCAGCAGCCAAGATGTTCCGCGGGAGGTGTCCTACAATGAGCAGTTCTTC.

The chain uses TRBV20-1 and TRBJ2-1; unclear D gene. The CDR3 runs to 14 residues. Germline loops: CDR1 DFQATT, CDR2 SNEGSKA (reference sequence). The V end was cut by 1 base, the J end by 6 bases, with 13 bases between. The CDR3 DNA reads as TGCAGTGCTAGAGGAATAAGCCTCACCAATGAGCAGTTCTTC. Its translation is CSARGISLTNEQFF.

This clonotype was seen a handful of times. The chain's CDR3 is CASSSNGIAYEQYF. In DNA form, the CDR3 reads TGTGCCAGCAGTTCCAACGGGATCGCGTACGAGCAGTACTTC. The chain carries TRBV12-3 or TRBV12-4 and TRBJ2-7; TRBD2 might be the D (5 bases). The germline V and J ends were trimmed by 4 bases and 4 bases, with 14 bases remaining between them. The CDR3 is 14 residues long.

A remark on this clonotype: A much larger clone sits a single nucleotide away, making a read error possible. CDR3 sequence reads: CASSPIQETQYF. DNA for the CDR3: TGTGCCAGCTCACCAATCCAAGAGACCCAGTACTTC. This chain uses TRBV18 with TRBJ2-5; no clear D gene. The CDR3 sequence is 12 residues long. Deletions cut 2 bases from V and 1 base from J, with 2 bases between. Germline assignment: CDR1 KGHSH and CDR2 LQKENI.